The clone carrying this TCR beta chain was seen just once. A read error may produce the germline difference seen at one junction end. CDR1 is ENHRY, CDR2 SYGVKD, per germline. The CDR3 consists of 13 residues. Each CDR3 protein is one row after TCRdb ran MiXCR on the 5' RACE reads. The table lists around 300,000 distinct CDR3 sequences, about 20% of them singletons. This specimen belongs to a study of T-cell memory formation after mild COVID-19. The chain combines TRBV10-3 with TRBJ2-3; D uncertain. Sequenced material: PBMCs or a T cell subset sorted from them (not recorded which). The sequence came from a man between 18 and 35 years old who had mild COVID-19 (a few samples of this study predate the infection). Cell type and time point are not known. The CDR3, as DNA: TGTGCCATCAGTGAGTGGAGCACAGATAGGCAGTATTTT. It codes for CAISEWSTDRQYF.